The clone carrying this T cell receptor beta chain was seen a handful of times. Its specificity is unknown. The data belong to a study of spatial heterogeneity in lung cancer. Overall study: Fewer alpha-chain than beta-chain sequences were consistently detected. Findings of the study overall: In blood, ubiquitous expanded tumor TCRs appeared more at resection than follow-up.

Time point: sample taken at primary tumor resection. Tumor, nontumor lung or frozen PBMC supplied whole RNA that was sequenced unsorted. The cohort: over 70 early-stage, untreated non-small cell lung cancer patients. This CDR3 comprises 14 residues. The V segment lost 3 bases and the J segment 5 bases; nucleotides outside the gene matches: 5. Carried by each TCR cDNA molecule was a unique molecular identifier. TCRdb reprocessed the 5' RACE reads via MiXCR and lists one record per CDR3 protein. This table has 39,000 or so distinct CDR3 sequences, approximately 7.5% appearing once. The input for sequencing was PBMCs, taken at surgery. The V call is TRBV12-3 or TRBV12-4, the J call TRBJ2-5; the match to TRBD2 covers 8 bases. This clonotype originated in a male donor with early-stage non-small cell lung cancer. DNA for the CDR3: TGTGCCAGCAGTTTGGGACTAGTAACTGAGACCCAGTACTTC. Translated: CASSLGLVTETQYF.